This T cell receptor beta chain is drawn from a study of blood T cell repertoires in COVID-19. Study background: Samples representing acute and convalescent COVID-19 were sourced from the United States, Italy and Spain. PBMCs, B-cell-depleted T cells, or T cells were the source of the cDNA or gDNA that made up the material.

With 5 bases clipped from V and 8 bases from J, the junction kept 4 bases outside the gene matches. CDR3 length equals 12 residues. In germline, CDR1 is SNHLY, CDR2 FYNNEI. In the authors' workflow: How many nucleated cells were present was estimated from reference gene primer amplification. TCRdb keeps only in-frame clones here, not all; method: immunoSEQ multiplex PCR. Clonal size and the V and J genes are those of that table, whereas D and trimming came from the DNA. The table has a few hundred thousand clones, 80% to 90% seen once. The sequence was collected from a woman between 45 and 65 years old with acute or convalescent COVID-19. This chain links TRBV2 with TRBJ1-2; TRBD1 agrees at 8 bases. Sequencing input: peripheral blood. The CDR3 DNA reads TGTGCCAGCAGTATAACAGGGGGAGGCTACACCTTC. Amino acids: CASSITGGGYTF.